The 7 T cell receptor beta chains given below trace back to one sample, sequenced in a study of T-cell reconstitution after alpha-beta-depleted transplantation in children. For TCRbeta, the library was prepared with unique molecular identifiers. TCRdb redid the calling of the PCR reads with MiXCR, one entry per CDR3 protein. The table includes 75,000 to 80,000 distinct CDR3 sequences, 15% to 20% detected once. The material was PBMCs, mostly from graft donor cells, obtained 360 days after TCRalphabeta/CD19-depleted stem cell transplant. These receptors came from a male patient aged 2 to 9 who had a stem cell transplant for acute lymphoblastic leukemia, so the T cells may come from the graft donor.

The sample holds many counts of this clonotype. V and J are TRBV20-1 and TRBJ1-1; D remains unclear. V gave up 1 base and J gave up 2 bases, with 14 bases separating them. Germline assignment: CDR1 DFQATT and CDR2 SNEGSKA (reference sequence). This CDR3 is built from 15 residues. CDR3 bases: TGCAGTGCTAGAGCACCCTCGGGCAGAAACACTGAAGCTTTCTTT. Residues: CSARAPSGRNTEAFF.

This sequence joins TRBV25-1 and TRBJ2-2; tentatively, D is TRBD1 or TRBD2 (6 bases each). V was shortened by 1 base and J by 10 bases, with 13 bases between the two germline ends. Germline CDR1 MGHDK, CDR2 SYGVNS. The CDR3 runs 14 residues. The CDR3 here is CASSESGGGVELFF. The CDR3, as DNA: TGTGCCAGCAGTGAATCCGGGGGCGGGGTGGAGCTGTTTTTT. Filled out from reference TRBV25-1 and TRBJ2-2, the complete variable domain reads EADIYQTPRYLVIGTGKKITLECSQTMGHDKMYWYQQDPGMELHLIHYSYGVNSTEKGDLSSESTVSRIRTEHFPLTLESARPSHTSQYLCASSESGGGVELFFGEGSRLTVL.

The chain couples TRBV19 to TRBJ2-2; unclear D gene. The V gene lost 3 bases and the J gene lost 4 bases, with 9 bases spanning the gap. Germline V gives CDR1 LNHDA, CDR2 SQIVND (reference sequence). The length of the CDR3 is 14 residues. As DNA, the CDR3 is TGTGCCAGTAGTATCCGGACGATCACCGGGGAGCTGTTTTTT. This sequence encodes CASSIRTITGELFF.

The V call is TRBV6-1, the J call TRBJ1-1, with 9 bases matching TRBD1. CDR1 and CDR2 from the germline V gene are MNHNS and SASEGT. This CDR3 spans 16 amino acids. V lost 6 bases to trimming and J lost 7 bases; unmatched junction nucleotides: 15. CDR3 loop: CASSPNRGRGGVEAFF. CDR3 DNA sequence: TGTGCCAGCAGCCCCAACAGGGGGCGCGGAGGAGTTGAAGCTTTCTTT.

This clonotype was recorded a few times. The rearrangement uses TRBV24-1 and TRBJ2-3; TRBD2 matches at 11 bases. The CDR3 runs to 14 residues. Losses at the gene ends were 7 bases for V and 5 bases for J; bases not matched to a gene: 4. Germline V gene sequence: CDR1 KGHDR, CDR2 SFDVKD. The chain's CDR3 is CATSLAGGGDTQYF. In DNA, the CDR3 is TGTGCCACCAGCCTAGCGGGAGGAGGAGATACGCAGTATTTT.

CDR3 region: CASSPWGGRTEAFF. Here the CDR3 DNA reads TGTGCCAGCAGCCCCTGGGGGGGCCGGACTGAAGCTTTCTTT. The chain combines TRBV7-9 with TRBJ1-1; D might be TRBD1 (6 bases). With 5 bases removed from V and 5 bases from J, the gap between germline ends came to 15 bases. Germline CDR1 is SEHNR and CDR2 is FQNEAQ (reference sequence). The CDR3 runs to 14 residues.

This chain links TRBV24-1 with TRBJ2-7; D possibly corresponds to TRBD2 (5 bases). Germline V gene data show CDR1 as KGHDR and CDR2 as SFDVKD. The CDR3 is made up of 13 amino acids. Trimming cost V 5 bases and J 5 bases, with 12 bases left between them. The CDR3 protein is CATSGLWEHEQYF. The CDR3 DNA reads as TGTGCCACCAGTGGTTTATGGGAGCACGAGCAGTACTTC.